The present entry profiles one TCR beta chain with its context. Its antigen specificity is not known. No qualities accompany the bases; no much larger clone lies one base away. Within the sample, other DNA sequences also encode this same CDR3. The data originate from a study of OX40 agonist ivuxolimab in advanced cancers. Regarding the research as a whole: Ivuxolimab, which targeted the costimulatory receptor OX40 (CD134), was an agonistic, fully human IgG2 monoclonal antibody. Intravenous ivuxolimab was administered to patients every 2 weeks at six dose levels: 0.01, 0.1, 0.3, 1.5, 3 and 10 mg/kg. Of the 50 to 55 patients in dose escalation, about 19 had hepatocellular carcinoma, roughly 15 had melanoma, 9 had renal cell carcinoma and 9 had head and neck cancer. In the dose-escalation cohort, around four fifths of patients were male, and the mean age was approximately 60 years, with a range of 23 to 79. Patients were allowed to have had prior anti-PD-1, anti-PD-L1 or anti-CTLA-4 therapy, and more than 35% of the dose-escalation patients had been treated with checkpoint inhibitors. Partial responses occurred in three dose-escalation patients, of whom one had hepatocellular carcinoma and two had cutaneous melanoma. Peripheral TCRbeta sequencing was intended to test whether TCR sequence diversity was altered and clonal T-cell expansion was caused by ivuxolimab. The paper covers the monotherapy dose-escalation part of the phase I ivuxolimab trial, which included N ≈ 52 patients. Here is what the overall study found, with its caveats: The antigen specificity of the peripheral T cells that underwent clonal expansion was not determined. In the 0.1-3.0 mg/kg groups, partial responders were among the patients with the lowest normalized peripheral clonal expansion, particularly in CD8+ T cells. Low levels of normalized T-cell clonal expansion were also seen in some nonresponding patients. At doses of 0.1 to 3.0 mg/kg, clonal expansion of both CD4+ and CD8+ T cells in blood was seen between baseline and week 6. On average, CD8+ T cells showed more expanded clones than CD4+ T cells after ivuxolimab.

To sequence the TCRbeta CDR3 region, genomic DNA was isolated from the sorted cells. The immunoSEQ Assay was used to sequence the TCRbeta CDR3 regions. TCRdb carries this immuneACCESS record with in-frame sequences only. Its versions omit some clonotypes, under half of them owing to an unresolved V gene in the studies checked, with the rest unexplained. The sample contains about 41,000 clones, around four fifths of them found a single time. The ten largest clones add up to less than 3.5% of the sample. The trial excluded patients who had a history of autoimmune disease or were on systemic immunosuppression. Peripheral blood for TCR sequencing was collected from all dose cohorts at baseline, on cycle 4 day 1, and on cycle 7 day 1. The samples were taken from a phase I, first-in-human, multicenter, open-label dose-escalation trial of ivuxolimab. Adults with locally advanced or metastatic head and neck squamous cell, hepatocellular, melanoma or renal cell carcinoma were enrolled in the trial. CD4+ and CD8+ T cells were sorted separately from peripheral blood before TCR sequencing.

The receptor's source is an adult with an advanced solid tumor such as melanoma, head and neck, liver or kidney cancer. Material: CD4+ or CD8+ T cells sorted from blood, obtained in a trial of the OX40 agonist ivuxolimab.

The nucleotides are TGTGCCAGTAGTATAGATGGGGACACTGAAGCTTTCTTT. Translated, this gives CASSIDGDTEAFF. The chain uses TRBV19 and TRBJ1-1; the D gene remains uncertain. CDR1 and CDR2, looked up from the germline V gene (reference sequence), are LNHDA and SQIVND. The CDR3 spans 13 residues, from the cysteine through the phenylalanine. The only DNA kept is the CDR3, 39 bases in frame from the first base. Relative to germline, V is 0 bases shorter and J is 3 bases shorter, with 5 bases between their ends.